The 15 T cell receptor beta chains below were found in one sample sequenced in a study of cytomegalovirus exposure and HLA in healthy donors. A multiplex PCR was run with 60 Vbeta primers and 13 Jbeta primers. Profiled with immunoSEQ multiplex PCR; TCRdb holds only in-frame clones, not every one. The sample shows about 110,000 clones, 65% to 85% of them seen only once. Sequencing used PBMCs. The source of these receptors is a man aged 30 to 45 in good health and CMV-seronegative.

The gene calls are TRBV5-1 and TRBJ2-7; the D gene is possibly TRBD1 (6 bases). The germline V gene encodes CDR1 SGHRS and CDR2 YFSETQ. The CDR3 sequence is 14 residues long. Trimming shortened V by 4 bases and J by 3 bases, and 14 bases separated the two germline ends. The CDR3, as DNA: TGCGCCAGCAGCCCTACGGGGACACTCTACGAGCAGTACTTC. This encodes CASSPTGTLYEQYF.

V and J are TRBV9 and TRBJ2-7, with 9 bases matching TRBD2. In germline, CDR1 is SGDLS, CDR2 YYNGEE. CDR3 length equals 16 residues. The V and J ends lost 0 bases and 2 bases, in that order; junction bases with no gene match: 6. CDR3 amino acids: CASSVAASGTTYEQYF. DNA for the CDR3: TGTGCCAGCAGCGTAGCGGCTAGCGGGACCACCTACGAGCAGTACTTC. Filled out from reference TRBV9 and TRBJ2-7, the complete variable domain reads DSGVTQTPKHLITATGQRVTLRCSPRSGDLSVYWYQQSLDQGLQFLIQYYNGEERAKGNILERFSAQQFPDLHSELNLSSLELGDSALYFCASSVAASGTTYEQYFGPGTRLTVT.

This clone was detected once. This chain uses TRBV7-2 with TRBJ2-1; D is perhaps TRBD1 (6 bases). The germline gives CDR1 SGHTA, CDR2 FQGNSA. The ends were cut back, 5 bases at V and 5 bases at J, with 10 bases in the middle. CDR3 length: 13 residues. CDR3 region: CASSTDSDNEQFF. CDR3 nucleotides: TGTGCCAGCAGCACGGACAGCGACAATGAGCAGTTCTTC.

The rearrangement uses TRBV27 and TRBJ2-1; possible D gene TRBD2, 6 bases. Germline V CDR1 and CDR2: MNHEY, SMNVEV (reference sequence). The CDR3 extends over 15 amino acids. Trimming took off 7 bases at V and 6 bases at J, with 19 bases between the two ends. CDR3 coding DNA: TGTGCCAGCAAGTTCGAGGGACTTCTCCCCAATGAGCAGTTCTTC. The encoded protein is CASKFEGLLPNEQFF.

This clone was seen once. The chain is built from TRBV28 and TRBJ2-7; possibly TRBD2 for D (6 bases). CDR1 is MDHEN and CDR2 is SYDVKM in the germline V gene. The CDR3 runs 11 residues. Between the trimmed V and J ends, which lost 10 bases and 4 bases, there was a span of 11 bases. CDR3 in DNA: TGTGCCACCCGCGGGAAGTACGAGCAGTACTTC. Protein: CATRGKYEQYF.

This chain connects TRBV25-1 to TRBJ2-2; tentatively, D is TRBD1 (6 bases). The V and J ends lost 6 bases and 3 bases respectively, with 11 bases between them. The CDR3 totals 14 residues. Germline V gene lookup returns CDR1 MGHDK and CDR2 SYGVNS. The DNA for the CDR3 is TGTGCCAGCAGGGGACAAGGCGACACCGGGGAGCTGTTTTTT. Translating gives CASRGQGDTGELFF. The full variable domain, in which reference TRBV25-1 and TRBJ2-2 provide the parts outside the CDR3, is EADIYQTPRYLVIGTGKKITLECSQTMGHDKMYWYQQDPGMELHLIHYSYGVNSTEKGDLSSESTVSRIRTEHFPLTLESARPSHTSQYLCASRGQGDTGELFFGEGSRLTVL.

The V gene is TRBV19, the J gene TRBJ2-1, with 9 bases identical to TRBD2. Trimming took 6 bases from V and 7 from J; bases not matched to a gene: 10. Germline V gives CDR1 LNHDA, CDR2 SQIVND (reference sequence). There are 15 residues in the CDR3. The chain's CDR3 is CASRTQTSGANEQFF. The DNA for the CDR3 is TGTGCCAGTAGGACCCAGACTAGCGGAGCTAATGAGCAGTTCTTC.

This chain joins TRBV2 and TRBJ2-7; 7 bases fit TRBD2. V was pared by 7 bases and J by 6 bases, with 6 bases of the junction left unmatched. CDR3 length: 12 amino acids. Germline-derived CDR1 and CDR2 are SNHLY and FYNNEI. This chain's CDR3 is CASKRGGVEQYF. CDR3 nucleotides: TGTGCCAGCAAGAGGGGAGGGGTCGAGCAGTACTTC. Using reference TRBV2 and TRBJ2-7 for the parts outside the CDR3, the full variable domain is EPEVTQTPSHQVTQMGQEVILRCVPISNHLYFYWYRQILGQKVEFLVSFYNNEISEKSEIFDDQFSVERPDGSNFTLKIRSTKLEDSAMYFCASKRGGVEQYFGPGTRLTVT.

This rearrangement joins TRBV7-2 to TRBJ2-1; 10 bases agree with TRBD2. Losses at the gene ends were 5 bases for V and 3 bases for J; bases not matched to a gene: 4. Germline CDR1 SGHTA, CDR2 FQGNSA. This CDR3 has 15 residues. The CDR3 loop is CASSPLAGVYNEQFF. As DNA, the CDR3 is TGTGCCAGCAGCCCGCTAGCGGGAGTCTACAATGAGCAGTTCTTC.

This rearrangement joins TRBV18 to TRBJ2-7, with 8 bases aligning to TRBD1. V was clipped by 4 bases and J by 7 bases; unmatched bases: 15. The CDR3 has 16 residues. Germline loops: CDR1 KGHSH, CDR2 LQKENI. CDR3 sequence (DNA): TGTGCCAGCTCACAACTTGGGACAGGACCCCTGGGGGAGCAGTACTTC. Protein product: CASSQLGTGPLGEQYF.

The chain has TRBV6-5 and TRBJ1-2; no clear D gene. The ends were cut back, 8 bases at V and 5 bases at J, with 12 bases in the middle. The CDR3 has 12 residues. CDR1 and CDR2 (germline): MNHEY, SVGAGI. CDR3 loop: CASQSSGYGYTF. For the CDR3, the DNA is TGTGCCAGCCAATCTTCGGGGTATGGCTACACCTTC.

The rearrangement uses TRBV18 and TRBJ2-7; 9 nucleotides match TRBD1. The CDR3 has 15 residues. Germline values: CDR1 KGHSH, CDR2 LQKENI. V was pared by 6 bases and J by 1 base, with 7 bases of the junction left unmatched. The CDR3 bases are TGTGCCAGCTCCTTTCTAGGGACAGGGTCCTACGAGCAGTACTTC. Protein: CASSFLGTGSYEQYF. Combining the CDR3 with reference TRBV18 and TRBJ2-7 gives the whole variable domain NAGVMQNPRHLVRRRGQEARLRCSPMKGHSHVYWYRQLPEEGLKFMVYLQKENIIDESGMPKERFSAEFPKEGPSILRIQQVVRGDSAAYFCASSFLGTGSYEQYFGPGTRLTVT.

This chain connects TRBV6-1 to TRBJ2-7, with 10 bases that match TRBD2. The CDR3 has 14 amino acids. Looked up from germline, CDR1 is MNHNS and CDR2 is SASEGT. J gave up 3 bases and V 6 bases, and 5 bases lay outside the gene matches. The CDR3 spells CASSRLAGFYEQYF. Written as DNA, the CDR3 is TGTGCCAGCAGCCGACTAGCGGGTTTCTACGAGCAGTACTTC.

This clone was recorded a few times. As DNA, the CDR3 is TGCGCCAGCAGCGACAGAGCAACTAATGAAAAACTGTTTTTT. This codes for CASSDRATNEKLFF. The chain is built from TRBV5-1 and TRBJ1-4; tentatively, D is TRBD1 (5 bases). The CDR3 has 14 residues. CDR1 is SGHRS, CDR2 YFSETQ, per germline. Trimming stripped 4 bases from V and 0 bases from J, with 7 bases between.

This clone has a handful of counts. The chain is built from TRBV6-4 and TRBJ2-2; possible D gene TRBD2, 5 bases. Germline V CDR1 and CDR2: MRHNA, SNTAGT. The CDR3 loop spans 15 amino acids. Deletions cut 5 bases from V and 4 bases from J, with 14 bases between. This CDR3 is CASSSEAGGTGELFF. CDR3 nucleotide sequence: TGTGCCAGCAGTTCGGAGGCAGGTGGCACCGGGGAGCTGTTTTTT.